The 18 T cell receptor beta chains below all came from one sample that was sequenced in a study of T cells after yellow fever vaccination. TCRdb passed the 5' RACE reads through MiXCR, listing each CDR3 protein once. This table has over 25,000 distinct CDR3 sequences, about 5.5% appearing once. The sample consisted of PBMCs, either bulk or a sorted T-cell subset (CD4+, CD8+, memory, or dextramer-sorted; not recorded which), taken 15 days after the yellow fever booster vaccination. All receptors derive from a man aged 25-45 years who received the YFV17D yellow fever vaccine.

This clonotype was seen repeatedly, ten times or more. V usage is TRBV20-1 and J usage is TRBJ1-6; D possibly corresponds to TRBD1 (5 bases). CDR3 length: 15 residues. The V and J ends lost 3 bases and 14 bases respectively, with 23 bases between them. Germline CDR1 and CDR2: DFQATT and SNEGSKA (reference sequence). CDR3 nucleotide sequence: TGCAGTGCTAGTGTTGATGGTGCGAGGGGAGACACCCTCCACTTT. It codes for CSASVDGARGDTLHF.

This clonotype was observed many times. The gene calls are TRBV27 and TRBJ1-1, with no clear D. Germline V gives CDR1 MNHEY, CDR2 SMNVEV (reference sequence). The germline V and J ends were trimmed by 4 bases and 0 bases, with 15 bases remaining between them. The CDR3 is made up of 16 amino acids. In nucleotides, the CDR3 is TGTGCCAGCAGTTCCTTCGGGTGGGAAATGAACACTGAAGCTTTCTTT. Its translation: CASSSFGWEMNTEAFF.

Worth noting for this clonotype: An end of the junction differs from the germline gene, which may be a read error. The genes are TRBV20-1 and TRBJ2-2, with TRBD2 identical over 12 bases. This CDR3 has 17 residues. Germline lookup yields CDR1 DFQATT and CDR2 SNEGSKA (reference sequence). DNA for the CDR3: TGCTGTGCTAGAGGGCTAGCGGGAGGGGGAAACACCGGGGAGCTGTTTTTT. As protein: CCARGLAGGGNTGELFF.

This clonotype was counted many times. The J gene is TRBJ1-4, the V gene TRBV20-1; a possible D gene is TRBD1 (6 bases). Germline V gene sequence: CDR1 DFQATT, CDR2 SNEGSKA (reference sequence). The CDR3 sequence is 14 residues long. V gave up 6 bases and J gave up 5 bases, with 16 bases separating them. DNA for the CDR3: TGCAGTGCAATCTCCCGGGGGCGAAATGAAAAACTGTTTTTT. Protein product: CSAISRGRNEKLFF.

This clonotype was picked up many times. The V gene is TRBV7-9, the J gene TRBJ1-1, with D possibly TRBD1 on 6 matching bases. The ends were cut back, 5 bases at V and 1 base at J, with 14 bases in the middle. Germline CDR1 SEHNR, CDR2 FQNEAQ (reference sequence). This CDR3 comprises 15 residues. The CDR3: CASSPTQGWNTEAFF. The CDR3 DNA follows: TGTGCCAGCAGCCCCACCCAGGGGTGGAACACTGAAGCTTTCTTT.

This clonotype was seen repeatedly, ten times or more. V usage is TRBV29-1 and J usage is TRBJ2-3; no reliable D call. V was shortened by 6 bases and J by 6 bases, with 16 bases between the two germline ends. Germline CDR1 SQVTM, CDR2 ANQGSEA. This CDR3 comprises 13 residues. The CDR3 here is CSVCTRSRDTQYF. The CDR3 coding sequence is TGCAGCGTCTGTACCAGGTCCAGGGATACGCAGTATTTT.

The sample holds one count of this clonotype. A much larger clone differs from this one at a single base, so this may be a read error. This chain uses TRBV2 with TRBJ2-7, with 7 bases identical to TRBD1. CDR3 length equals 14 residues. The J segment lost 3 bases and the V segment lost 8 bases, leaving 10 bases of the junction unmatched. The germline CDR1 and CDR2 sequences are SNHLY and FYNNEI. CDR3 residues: CASGVQGPGYEQYF. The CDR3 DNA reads TGTGCCAGCGGGGTACAGGGGCCCGGCTACGAGCAGTACTTC.

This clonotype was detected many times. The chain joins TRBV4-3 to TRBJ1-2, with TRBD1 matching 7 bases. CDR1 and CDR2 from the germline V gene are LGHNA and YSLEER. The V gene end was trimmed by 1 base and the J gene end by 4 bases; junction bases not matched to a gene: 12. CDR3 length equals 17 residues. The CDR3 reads CASSQALGQEKLYGYTF. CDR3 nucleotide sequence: TGCGCCAGCAGCCAAGCCCTTGGACAGGAGAAGCTCTATGGCTACACCTTC.

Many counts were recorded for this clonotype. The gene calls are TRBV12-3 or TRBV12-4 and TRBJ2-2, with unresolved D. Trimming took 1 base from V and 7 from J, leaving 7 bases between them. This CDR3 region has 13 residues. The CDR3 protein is CASSLEAVGELFF. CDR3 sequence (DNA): TGTGCCAGCAGTTTAGAGGCGGTCGGGGAGCTGTTTTTT.

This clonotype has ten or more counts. CDR3 protein: CSVVRSDTDTQYF. Here the CDR3 DNA reads TGCAGCGTAGTCAGGAGCGACACAGATACGCAGTATTTT. The chain joins TRBV29-1 to TRBJ2-3; D gene ambiguous. With 6 bases removed from V and 2 bases from J, the gap between germline ends came to 12 bases. There are 13 residues in the CDR3. The germline CDR1 and CDR2 sequences are SQVTM and ANQGSEA.

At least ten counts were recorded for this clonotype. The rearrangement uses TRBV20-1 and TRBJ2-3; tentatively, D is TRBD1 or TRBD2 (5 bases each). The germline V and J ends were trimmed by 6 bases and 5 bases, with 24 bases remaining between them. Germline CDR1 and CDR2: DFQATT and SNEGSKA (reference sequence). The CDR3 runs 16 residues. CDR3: CSAPPPGTPAGDTQYF. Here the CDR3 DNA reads TGCAGTGCACCTCCGCCCGGGACCCCGGCGGGAGATACGCAGTATTTT.

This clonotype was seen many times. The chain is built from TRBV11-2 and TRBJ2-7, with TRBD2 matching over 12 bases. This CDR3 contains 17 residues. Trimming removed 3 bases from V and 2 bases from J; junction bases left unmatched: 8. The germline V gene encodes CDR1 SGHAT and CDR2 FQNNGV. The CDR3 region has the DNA TGTGCCAGCAGCTTGACTAGCGGGAGTTCCTTTCCCTACGAGCAGTACTTC. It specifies CASSLTSGSSFPYEQYF.

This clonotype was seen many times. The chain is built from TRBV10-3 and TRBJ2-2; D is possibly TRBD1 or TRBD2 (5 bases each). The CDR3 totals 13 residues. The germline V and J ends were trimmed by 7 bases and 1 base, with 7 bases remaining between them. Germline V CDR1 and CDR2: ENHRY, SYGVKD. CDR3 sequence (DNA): TGTGCCATCATGGGGGTGAACACCGGGGAGCTGTTTTTT. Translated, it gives CAIMGVNTGELFF.

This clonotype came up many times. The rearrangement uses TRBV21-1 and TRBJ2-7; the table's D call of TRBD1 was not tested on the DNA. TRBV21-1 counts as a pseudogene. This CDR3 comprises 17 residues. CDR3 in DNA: TGTGCCAGCAGCAGGAACCCTTCCCCGGACAGTCCTGAAAAAGGGTACTTC. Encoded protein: CASSRNPSPDSPEKGYF.

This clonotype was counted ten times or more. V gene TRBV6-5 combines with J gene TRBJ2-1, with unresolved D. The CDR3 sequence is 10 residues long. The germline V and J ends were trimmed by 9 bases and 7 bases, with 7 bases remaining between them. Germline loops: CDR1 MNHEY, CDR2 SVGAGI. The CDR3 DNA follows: TGTGCCAGTGGCGTAAATGAGCAGTTCTTC. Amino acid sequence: CASGVNEQFF.

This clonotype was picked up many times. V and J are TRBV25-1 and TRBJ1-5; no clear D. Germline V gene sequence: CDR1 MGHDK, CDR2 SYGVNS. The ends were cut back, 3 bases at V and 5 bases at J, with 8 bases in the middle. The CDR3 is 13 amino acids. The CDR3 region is CASSDSGYQPQHF. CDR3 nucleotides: TGTGCCAGCAGTGACAGCGGATATCAGCCCCAGCATTTT.

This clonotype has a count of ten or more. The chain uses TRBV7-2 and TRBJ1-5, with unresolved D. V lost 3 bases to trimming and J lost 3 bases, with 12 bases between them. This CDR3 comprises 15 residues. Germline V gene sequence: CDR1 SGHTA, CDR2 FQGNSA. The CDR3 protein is CASSFFRADNQPQHF. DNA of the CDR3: TGTGCCAGCAGCTTCTTTCGGGCGGACAATCAGCCCCAGCATTTT.

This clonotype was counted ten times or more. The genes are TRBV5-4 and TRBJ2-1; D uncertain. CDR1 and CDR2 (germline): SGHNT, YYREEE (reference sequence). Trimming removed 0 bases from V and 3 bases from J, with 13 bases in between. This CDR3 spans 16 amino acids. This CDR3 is CASSLGVPSFYNEQFF. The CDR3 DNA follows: TGTGCCAGCAGCTTGGGAGTTCCAAGCTTCTACAATGAGCAGTTCTTC.